This T cell receptor (beta chain) was captured in a study of cytomegalovirus exposure and HLA in healthy donors (dated by TCRdb to about 2017). Some background on the complete study: An earlier analysis of 587 of the donors reported approximately 300 Gb of sequence data and 95 million to 120 million unique TCR beta sequences obtained from around 180 million T cells. Donor age, sex, ethnicity and CMV serostatus were collected together with the repertoire data. Every repertoire in the discovery cohort had been generated on one and the same sequencing platform. HLA typing covered class I and class II loci at four-digit resolution. Among some 400 genotyped donors of the cohort, an average of roughly 230,000 unique TCR beta nucleotide sequences was sequenced per donor, of which about 19% were non-productive. In an earlier analysis of 587 of the donors, high-throughput TCR beta sequencing was used to judge whether each TCR beta V gene segment behaved as functional or pseudogenic. The T cell repertoires of about 700 subjects were profiled by immunosequencing and related to cytomegalovirus serostatus. The study combined high-throughput TCR immunosequencing, statistical association of individual TCRs with disease status, and machine learning to predict cytomegalovirus infection status. Four to six DR-DQ haplotypes were handled as single units for association and clustering, since linkage in the cohort was strong. The study was designed to test whether signatures of past pathogen exposure could be identified by cataloging public T cell receptors. Typing coverage differed by locus: A, B, C, DRB1 and DQB1 were typed in about 620-640 donors, DQA1 in 522, DPA1 in 600 to 610, and DPB1 in just under 490. In a later analysis, previously published TCR beta repertoires from 550 to 700 donors were re-analyzed and high-resolution HLA genotyping was added so that TCR occurrence patterns could be studied. The later analysis used no new phenotypic data to find candidate immune exposures, relying instead on TCR beta sequences and their occurrence across donors. Of the approximately 400 genotyped donors, about 80% fell in the genetic ancestry cluster associated with self-reported Caucasian donors. An early release covering approximately 600 HLA-typed donors comprised 250 to 350 gigabases of sequencing data and roughly 86 million unique TCR sequences. A separate validation cohort of 100 to 150 different subjects was used in addition to the 666-subject first cohort. A later genetic analysis used genome-wide SNP genotypes for about three fifths of the 666 donors, treating that subset as a discovery cohort.

This clone was seen more than once but under ten times. The clone's antigen remains unknown. No much larger clone is present one base from it, and per-base qualities are unavailable. The method was the immunoSEQ multiplex PCR assay. For the multiplex PCR, a mixture combining 60 forward primers for TCR Vbeta segments and 13 reverse primers for TCR Jbeta segments was used. The CDR3 region of rearranged TCR beta genes was amplified from genomic DNA with a multiplex PCR assay. Amplified TCR beta libraries were sequenced as 87-base-pair reads on the Illumina HiSeq System. The study's own analysis went as follows. A later analysis counted approximately 84 million unique TCR beta chains across the approximately 700 repertoires, and some 11 million of these chains were shared by at least two donors. To remove PCR and sequencing errors, raw reads were error-corrected and collapsed into unique sequences using a nearest-neighbor algorithm that merged closely related sequences. V, D and J gene segments were assigned by aligning CDR3 sequences to IMGT reference sequences. For a sequence to be retained, at least a six-nucleotide match to both a V gene segment and a J gene segment was required. Rearrangements were classified as productive when the CDR3 lacked stop codons and remained in frame with V and J, and all other rearrangements were classified as non-productive. CDR3 was defined by IMGT convention, running from the second conserved V-encoded cysteine to the conserved J-encoded phenylalanine. In an earlier analysis of 587 of the donors, sequences lacking an unambiguous match to a single V gene segment were excluded. An earlier analysis of about 600 of the donors called V segments functional above 56.7% productive rearrangements and segregating when the between-donor standard deviation exceeded 5%. To diagnose cytomegalovirus status from the catalog of TCR beta chain sequences, a statistical classification framework was built. V and J gene assignment, in a later analysis, came from comparing TCR nucleotide sequences with IMGT/GENE-DB human TR gene sequences. The TCRdist pipeline was used in a later analysis to assign CDR3 sequences and most-parsimonious VDJ recombination scenarios. A later analysis defined each TCR beta chain by its CDR3 amino acid sequence plus V-gene family, and excluded reads lacking a unique V-gene family. As a way to deal with suspected cross-contamination and a sequencing artifact, a later analysis dropped nearly 600 nucleotide sequences that were highly shared and had low generation probability. In a later analysis, a clonal expansion index for each public chain was calculated from normalized within-repertoire ranks of inferred template counts. A later analysis computed generation probabilities with a VDJ recombination model fitted to out-of-frame rearrangements, and checked the results against IGoR. Hypergeometric tests were used in a later analysis to score TCR-TCR, TCR-HLA and TCR-CMV co-occurrence, with a repertoire-size bias correction applied to the TCR pairs. A later analysis estimated false discovery rates by permuting HLA or CMV assignments 20 times. A later analysis grouped co-occurring TCRs with DBSCAN, adding TCRdist sequence similarity when clustering within HLA-allele-positive subsets. Co-occurrence clustering excluded repertoires with fewer than 30,000 or more than 120,000 public chains, plus five with anomalous nucleotide sharing. Drawn from immuneACCESS, this table holds only the in-frame rearrangements with V and J called that TCRdb kept. Clones are partly lost; checked studies trace under half to an unresolved V gene and leave the rest unexplained. V and J calls and clone size are given by that table; D and trimming were obtained from the DNA. Within this sample are around 120,000 clones, with roughly four fifths of them counted one time only. Jointly, the top ten make up about 11% of the sample.

The cohort was made up of 650 to 700 healthy bone marrow donors. All cohort members were sampled while nominally healthy, although unrecorded immune exposures were likely present. The donor tested CMV seropositive, placing the donor among the 289 seropositive members of the cohort. Each donor provided a peripheral blood sample, and peripheral blood mononuclear cells were used for TCR beta sequencing. The Qiagen DNeasy Blood Extraction Kit was used to extract genomic DNA from the blood cell samples. Paper-wide results and their limitations: Some IMGT-functional V segments, including TRBV6-2 and TRBV6-3, could not be distinguished by the 87-base-pair reads and were therefore excluded. A later analysis found that most CMV-associated TCR beta chains appeared HLA-restricted, with HLA associations seemingly driven largely by CMV exposure. In this cohort, only TCR beta chains were sequenced, and detectable features were limited by the absence of alpha or paired-chain data. Cytomegalovirus status was reported to be diagnosed by the classifier with high specificity and sensitivity in both the original and validation cohorts. A cluster of highly shared sequence variants was judged likely to be a technical artifact of the sequencing pipeline. Some 15 rarely observed V segments, including chromosome 9 orphons, were excluded from the earlier analysis of several hundred of the donors because counts were too low. V-gene and J-gene trimming of TCR beta chains was associated with a missense DCLRE1C variant in a later genetic analysis, and the association was replicated in an independent cohort. Most TCR sequences were observed very rarely across donors, whereas some public TCRs were present in many individuals. Roughly uniform sequencing depth across donors was assumed in presence/absence analyses, although this assumption may not hold. When HLA alleles, especially DR and DQ, strongly co-occurred, attributing TCR associations to individual alleles was difficult. Because some donors lacked HLA typing at each locus, the association tests relied only on the typed subset. Three of the identified cytomegalovirus-associated TCR beta chains were confirmed in vitro to be specific for cytomegalovirus antigens. The authors suggested that the approach could potentially be extended to other disease states and immunological phenotypes. According to a later analysis, TCR association rates differed among HLA loci, with DRB1 alleles showing the most associated TCRs and HLA-C alleles showing the fewest. For the cohort, immune exposure information was limited to CMV serostatus. In the study, approximately 160 TCR beta chains were listed as associated with cytomegalovirus. In a later analysis, HLA-associated TCR beta chains were found to be more clonally expanded and to have lower generation probabilities than equally common non-associated chains. A later analysis reported that several top co-occurrence clusters appeared linked to parvovirus B19, influenza, CMV and Epstein-Barr virus. In an earlier analysis of around 600 of the donors, most TCR beta V segments were observed in productive rearrangements about 90% or about 30% of the time, broadly matching IMGT annotations. Linkage disequilibrium might explain the correlated functional status among segregating V segments, but an unknown experimental factor could not be ruled out. Specific HLA alleles were associated with roughly 17,000 TCR beta sequences at a false discovery rate of 0.05 in a later analysis. In a later genetic analysis, fewer N-insertions in productive TCRs were reported among donors in an Asian-associated ancestry cluster than the approximately 670-donor mean. A further reported finding was that TCR beta sequences accurately predicted the HLA-A and HLA-B alleles for most subjects in the first cohort.

Via the germline V gene, CDR1 is SNHLY and CDR2 FYNNEI. The V end gives up 6 bases and the J end 7 bases, leaving 12 bases in the junction not matched to a gene. The CDR3 goes from the cysteine to the phenylalanine over 14 residues. The read is trimmed to its CDR3 DNA, 42 bases read in frame from base 1. The rearranged chain carries TRBV2 and TRBJ2-7, and 7 junction bases match TRBD2. The sequencing input was PBMCs. This clonotype was obtained from a male donor in good health and CMV-seropositive. At the DNA level, the sequence is TGTGCCAGCAGCCCCGGGACTACCGGCCGGGAGCAGTACTTC. Translated, it reads CASSPGTTGREQYF.